The source of this T cell receptor beta chain is a study of blood T cell repertoires in COVID-19. About the research overall: Spain, Italy and the United States supplied samples that represented acute and convalescent COVID-19.

The study assigned cohorts using participant-reported clinical history. Per the original methods: Reference gene primers were amplified, and this amplification served to estimate nucleated cell counts. Using immunoSEQ multiplex PCR, the repertoire was profiled, and TCRdb retains in-frame clones only, with some absent. V, J and clone size were drawn from that table, and D and trimming were deduced from the DNA. The sample lists under 450,000 clones, approximately 91% seen once, with about 0.86% in the top ten. This receptor was obtained from a woman in her thirties or forties who had been exposed to COVID-19. What was sequenced was PBMCs or T cells enriched from blood (not recorded which).

The CDR3 DNA is TGTGCCAGCAGCGACCGAGCGACTGAAGCTTTCTTT. It codes for CASSDRATEAFF. The chain uses TRBV7-8 and TRBJ1-1; D ambiguous. The CDR3 sequence is 12 residues long. Germline V gives CDR1 SGHVS, CDR2 FQNEAQ. The V end was cut by 5 bases, the J end by 5 bases, with 9 bases between.